This T cell receptor beta chain was captured in a study of blood T cell repertoires in COVID-19. In the study overall: The United States, Italy and Spain supplied acute and convalescent COVID-19 samples.

TCRdb's copy holds only in-frame clones and misses some; the assay was immunoSEQ multiplex PCR. The sample shows some 42,000 clones, roughly 89% of them seen only once. The CDR3 spans 14 residues. V lost 6 bases and J 10 bases, leaving 16 bases between the germline ends. Germline loops: CDR1 LGHDT, CDR2 YNNKEL (reference sequence). The sequence derives from a human donor in a cohort sampled during active COVID-19. The chain has TRBV3-1 (or the pseudogene TRBV3-2) and TRBJ1-6, with D maybe TRBD1 (6 bases). What was sequenced was peripheral blood. CDR3 loop: CASSPDRQTSPLHF. CDR3 nucleotide sequence: TGTGCCAGCAGTCCTGACAGGCAAACATCACCCCTCCACTTT.